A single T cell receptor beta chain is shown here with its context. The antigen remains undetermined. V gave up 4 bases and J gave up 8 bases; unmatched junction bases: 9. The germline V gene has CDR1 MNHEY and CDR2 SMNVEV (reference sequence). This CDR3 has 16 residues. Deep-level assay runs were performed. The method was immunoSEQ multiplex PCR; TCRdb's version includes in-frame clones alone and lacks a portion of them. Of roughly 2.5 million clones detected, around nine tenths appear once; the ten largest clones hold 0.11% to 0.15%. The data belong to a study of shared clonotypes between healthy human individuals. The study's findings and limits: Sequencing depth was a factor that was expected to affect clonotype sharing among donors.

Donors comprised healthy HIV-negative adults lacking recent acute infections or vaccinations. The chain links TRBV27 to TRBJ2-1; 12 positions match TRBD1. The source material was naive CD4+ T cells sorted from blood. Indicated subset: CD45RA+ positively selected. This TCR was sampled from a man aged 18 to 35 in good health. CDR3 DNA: TGTGCCAGCAGTTCGGGACAGGGGGCGCCCTCGGATGAGCAGTTCTTC. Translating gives CASSSGQGAPSDEQFF.